Sequencing of this TCR beta chain was carried out in a study of stem cell transplantation in POMP-related autoinflammatory disease. Data came from immunoSEQ multiplex PCR; TCRdb stores just in-frame clones and leaves some out. The table lists 68,000 or so clones, about nine tenths of them singletons, with about 0.7% in the top ten. As concerns this clone: The antigen is unknown.

Study-wide results and limits: In PRAID patients, the number of distinct TRB V-J gene pairings was restricted. PRAID patients trended toward lower TRB diversity and higher clonality in all analyzed T-cell subsets.

Sequenced material: CD4+ T cells from PBMCs, taken after stem cell transplantation. The source of this sequence is a human patient with POMP-related autoinflammation and immune dysregulation (PRAID). The T cells may partly be graft donor cells.

CDR3 protein: CASSLAGTGGSETQYF. The CDR3 nucleotides read TGTGCCAGCAGCTTGGCCGGGACAGGGGGCTCGGAGACCCAGTACTTC. The chain links TRBV7-9 to TRBJ2-5, with 12 bases fitting TRBD1. V shed 3 bases and J 5 bases; nucleotides not matched to a gene: 7. The CDR3 runs 16 residues. Germline lookup yields CDR1 SEHNR and CDR2 FQNEAQ (reference sequence).